What follows describes a single T cell receptor beta chain. Antigen unknown. The data are from a study of T-cell memory formation after mild COVID-19. Findings and caveats of the study: From day 15 to 85, contracting clones were balanced between CD4 and CD8, whereas later expanders leaned toward CD4+. Pre-infection memory contained some responding clones, which suggested that cross-reactive memory had joined. The second-wave clones peaking on day 37 were not confirmed as SARS-CoV-2-specific.

The length of the CDR3 is 16 residues. The trim removed 1 base at V and 5 bases at J, leaving 7 bases unmatched. Germline CDR1 reads SGHTA; CDR2 reads FQGNSA. TCRdb analysed the 5' RACE reads with MiXCR anew, one entry per CDR3 protein. This sample has about 350,000 distinct CDR3 sequences; roughly 13% occur once, and the top ten carry 20% to 25%. This TCR came from a young man who had mild COVID-19 (a few samples of this study predate the infection). Cell type and time point are not known. The sample consisted of PBMCs or a T cell subset sorted from them (not recorded which). This chain links TRBV7-2 with TRBJ2-5; 10 bases fit TRBD2. CDR3 DNA: TGTGCCAGCAGCTTAGGGACTAGCGGTTACGGGGAGACCCAGTACTTC. It encodes CASSLGTSGYGETQYF.